This T cell receptor (beta chain) derives from a study of CD8 T cells in ankylosing spondylitis. This CDR3 contains 14 residues. The germline V gene has CDR1 KGHSY and CDR2 FQNENV. Trimming took off 0 bases at V and 2 bases at J, with 5 bases between the two ends. TCRdb redid the calling of the 5' RACE reads with MiXCR, one entry per CDR3 protein. The repertoire holds about 220,000 distinct CDR3 sequences, with 25% to 30% as singletons. This clonotype was detected only a few times. The receptor was derived from a male donor with ankylosing spondylitis or in good health (not recorded which). The genes are TRBV16 and TRBJ1-5; D ambiguous. The sample consisted of blood, either unsorted or a sorted T cell fraction (not recorded which). The CDR3 region is CASSQSRGNQPQHF. For the CDR3, the DNA is TGTGCCAGCAGCCAATCGAGGGGCAATCAGCCCCAGCATTTT.